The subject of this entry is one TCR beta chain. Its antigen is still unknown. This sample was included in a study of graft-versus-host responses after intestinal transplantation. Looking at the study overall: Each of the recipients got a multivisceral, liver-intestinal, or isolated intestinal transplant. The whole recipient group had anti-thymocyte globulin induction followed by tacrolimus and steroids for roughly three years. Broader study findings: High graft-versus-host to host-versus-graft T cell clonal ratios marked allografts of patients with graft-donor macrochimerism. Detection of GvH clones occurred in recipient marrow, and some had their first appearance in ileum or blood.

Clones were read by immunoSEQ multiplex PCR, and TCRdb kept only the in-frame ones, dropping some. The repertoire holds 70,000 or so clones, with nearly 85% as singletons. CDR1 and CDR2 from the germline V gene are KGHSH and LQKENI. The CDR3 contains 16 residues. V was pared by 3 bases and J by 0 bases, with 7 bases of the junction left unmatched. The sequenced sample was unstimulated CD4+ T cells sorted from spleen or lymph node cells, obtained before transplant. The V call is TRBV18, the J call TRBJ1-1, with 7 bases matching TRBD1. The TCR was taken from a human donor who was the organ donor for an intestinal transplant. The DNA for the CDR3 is TGTGCCAGCTCACCGACAGGGTGGAGAATGAACACTGAAGCTTTCTTT. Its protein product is CASSPTGWRMNTEAFF. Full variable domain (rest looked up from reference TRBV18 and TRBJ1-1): NAGVMQNPRHLVRRRGQEARLRCSPMKGHSHVYWYRQLPEEGLKFMVYLQKENIIDESGMPKERFSAEFPKEGPSILRIQQVVRGDSAAYFCASSPTGWRMNTEAFFGQGTRLTVV.